This T cell receptor (beta chain) derives from a study of identifying expanded T cells in peripheral blood. Points on this clone: Its antigen is unknown.

The method was immunoSEQ multiplex PCR; TCRdb's version includes in-frame clones alone and lacks a portion of them. The sample has about 58,000 clones; around nine tenths are singletons. During the collection period, no donor immune events like infections were recorded. Findings and caveats of the study: Technical replicates showed roughly 1.2 changed clones; approximately 2 weeks 15 to 20; four weeks 19. Two-week clone count variance significantly increased as total template count grew.

Source material: blood. This TCR was recovered from a person between 18 and 75 years old in good health.

The CDR3 bases are TGTGCCAGCGGCTCGGGCTCTGGGGCCAACGTCCTGACTTTC. Translated, it gives CASGSGSGANVLTF. V and J are TRBV2 and TRBJ2-6; D gene ambiguous. V shed 8 bases and J shed 0 bases, with 8 bases lying between them. Germline lookup yields CDR1 SNHLY and CDR2 FYNNEI. CDR3 length: 14 amino acids.